This TCR beta chain was documented in a study of shared clonotypes between healthy human individuals. Study results and caveats: Across subsets, estimated richness was generally greater for naive than for memory populations. Between a handful of donors, naive CD4 clonotypes were shared at a level of about 5%.

Terminally differentiated effector memory CD45RA+ cells were excluded by CCR7 positive selection of CD45RO-negative cells. Original methodology: ImmunoSEQ supplied junction-only sequences lacking quality scores, so filtering was different. Some clones are missing from TCRdb's copy, which holds only in-frame ones; the method was immunoSEQ multiplex PCR. Clonal size and the V and J genes are those of that table, whereas D and trimming came from the DNA. The sample consists of around 2,000,000 clones, 85% to 95% of them appearing once. About this clone: As yet, its antigen is unknown.

Sequenced sample: naive CD8+ T cells from PBMCs. This TCR was sampled from a man younger than 35 in good health. Some clones in this sample may be carry-over from other donors' samples.

DNA for the CDR3: TGCGCCAGCAGCCAAGATCGGGGGCGAAGGTACGAGCAGTACTTC. Its translation is CASSQDRGRRYEQYF. The V and J genes are TRBV4-1 and TRBJ2-7; D may be TRBD1 or TRBD2 (6 bases each). The CDR3 totals 15 residues. The V gene lost 0 bases and the J gene lost 4 bases, with 13 bases spanning the gap. Looked up from germline, CDR1 is MGHRA and CDR2 is YSYEKL.